The 8 T cell receptor beta chains in this list originate from one sample, sequenced in a study of early T cells in non-severe SARS-CoV-2 infection. TCRdb analysed the 5' RACE reads with MiXCR anew, one entry per CDR3 protein. The sample lists around 55,000 distinct CDR3 sequences, about 12% occurring once. Sequenced: whole blood. Every receptor here comes from an adult who was a healthcare worker with PCR-confirmed SARS-CoV-2 infection or an uninfected control (not recorded which).

This clonotype appeared many times. This chain joins TRBV2 and TRBJ2-3; the match to TRBD1 covers 9 bases. The CDR3 spans 18 residues. Germline lookup yields CDR1 SNHLY and CDR2 FYNNEI. The V segment lost 7 bases and the J segment 4 bases; nucleotides outside the gene matches: 18. Here the CDR3 reads CASMGQGRTQVKSDTQYF. The CDR3 DNA reads as TGTGCCAGCATGGGACAGGGAAGGACACAAGTCAAGTCAGATACGCAGTATTTT.

This clonotype was detected a few times. The V and J genes are TRBV18 and TRBJ2-5; 7 bases fit TRBD1. V shed 9 bases and J 2 bases; nucleotides not matched to a gene: 6. This CDR3 spans 13 amino acids. Looked up from germline, CDR1 is KGHSH and CDR2 is LQKENI. This CDR3 reads CASMTGTQETQYF. CDR3 bases: TGTGCCAGTATGACAGGGACACAAGAGACCCAGTACTTC.

For the CDR3, the DNA is TGTGCCACCAGTTTTATGGCTGGAAACACCATATATTTT. It translates to CATSFMAGNTIYF. V usage is TRBV15 and J usage is TRBJ1-3; D not resolved. V was clipped by 6 bases and J by 2 bases, with 8 bases between them. The CDR3 is 13 residues long. Germline V gives CDR1 LNHNV, CDR2 YYDKDF (reference sequence).

This clonotype was counted at least ten times. The V gene is TRBV7-8, the J gene TRBJ2-3; D ambiguous. The CDR3 is 14 residues long. In germline, CDR1 is SGHVS, CDR2 FQNEAQ. V lost 2 bases, J lost 2 bases, and 8 bases lay in between. This chain's CDR3 is CASSLNSLTDTQYF. The CDR3 coding sequence is TGTGCCAGCAGCTTAAACTCGCTCACAGATACGCAGTATTTT.

The V gene is TRBV2, the J gene TRBJ2-5; tentative D call: TRBD2 (5 bases). V was trimmed by 0 bases and J by 5 bases, leaving 13 bases between them. In germline, CDR1 is SNHLY, CDR2 FYNNEI. The CDR3 loop spans 15 amino acids. The CDR3 reads CASSEALATAETQYF. Here the CDR3 DNA reads TGTGCCAGCAGTGAAGCGCTAGCAACTGCGGAGACCCAGTACTTC.

There are a few counts of this clonotype. The chain has TRBV29-1 and TRBJ2-7, with D uncertain. Germline CDR1 reads SQVTM; CDR2 reads ANQGSEA. The V end was cut by 7 bases, the J end by 7 bases, with 17 bases between. The CDR3 contains 12 residues. CDR3 loop: CSAVSRAREQYF. DNA for the CDR3: TGCAGCGCCGTTTCAAGGGCCAGGGAGCAGTACTTC.

This clonotype was counted many times. The rearrangement uses TRBV7-9 and TRBJ2-2; D assignment may be TRBD1 or TRBD2 (6 bases each). Looked up from germline, CDR1 is SEHNR and CDR2 is FQNEAQ (reference sequence). The length of the CDR3 is 17 residues. The V gene lost 4 bases and the J gene lost 5 bases, with 20 bases spanning the gap. CDR3: CASSSGPGRRGTGELFF. CDR3 nucleotides: TGTGCCAGCAGCTCCGGTCCTGGACGGAGGGGGACCGGGGAGCTGTTTTTT.

This clonotype occurred a few times. J is TRBJ2-5 and V is TRBV27; unclear D gene. Germline lookup yields CDR1 MNHEY and CDR2 SMNVEV (reference sequence). V lost 3 bases and J lost 1, with 9 bases in between. This CDR3 spans 14 amino acids. The CDR3 DNA sequence: TGTGCCAGCAGTTTTTTGGGCGGCCAAGAGACCCAGTACTTC. It specifies CASSFLGGQETQYF.